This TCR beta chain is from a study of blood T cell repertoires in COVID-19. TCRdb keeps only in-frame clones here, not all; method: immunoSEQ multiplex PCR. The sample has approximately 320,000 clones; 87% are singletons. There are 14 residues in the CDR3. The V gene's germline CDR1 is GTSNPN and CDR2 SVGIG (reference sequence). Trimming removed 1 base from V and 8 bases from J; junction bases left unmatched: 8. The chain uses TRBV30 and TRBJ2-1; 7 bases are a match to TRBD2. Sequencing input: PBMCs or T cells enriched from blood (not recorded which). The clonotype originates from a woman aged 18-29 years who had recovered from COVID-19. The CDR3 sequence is CAWSAHGGRDEQFF. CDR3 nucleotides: TGTGCCTGGAGTGCCCATGGGGGGAGGGATGAGCAGTTCTTC. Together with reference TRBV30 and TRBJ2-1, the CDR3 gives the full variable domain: SQTIHQWPATLVQPVGSPLSLECTVEGTSNPNLYWYRQAAGRGLQLLFYSVGIGQISSEVPQNLSASRPQDRQFILSSKKLLLSDSGFYLCAWSAHGGRDEQFFGPGTRLTVL.